This T cell receptor beta chain was recorded in a study of identical twins (dated by TCRdb to about 2016). At the level of the whole study: To test whether fetal clonotypes persist, this study deep-sequenced TCR alpha and beta repertoires from monozygotic twins, from unrelated adults of various ages, and from cord blood. To rule out contamination, replicate twin experiments were performed at different times with different library preparation protocols. General study outcomes and caveats: Compared with coincidental sharing between unrelated individuals, an excess of low generation-probability sequences was observed among out-of-frame TCR alpha sequences shared between twins. Zero-insertion analyses could be partly confounded by invariant T cells such as MAIT and iNKT, although diverse VJ usage argued against such confounding for most clonotypes. Excess twin sharing in beta out-of-frame sequences was weaker because fewer shared sequences lowered the signal-to-noise ratio. Abundant cord blood beta clonotypes had fewer insertions, young adult naive repertoires showed a similar but weaker trend, and memory repertoires showed no such trend. In monozygotic twins, recombination models systematically underestimated out-of-frame TCR alpha sharing, but the models matched the sharing seen between unrelated individuals. Conclusions relied on cross-sectional statistical analysis, since the same donors could not be followed over many years.

From the cysteine through the phenylalanine, the CDR3 covers 14 amino acids. The CDR3 DNA has 42 bases and is translated from base 1. The germline V and J ends show losses of 5 bases and 2 bases respectively, and no gene match explains 5 bases of the junction. Receptor libraries were prepared by 5' RACE. For sequencing, an Illumina HiSeq 2000 was employed. A universal primer binding site was introduced by template switching, and a unique molecular identifier was present in the final cDNA, enabling accurate counting of TCR cDNA molecules. Specific primers in the conserved constant-segment region were used to synthesize first-strand cDNA for the TCR alpha and beta chains. To control for contamination, each cDNA library was double barcoded with a SMART-Mk sample barcode plus Illumina barcodes. Two successive PCR steps introduced TruSeq adapter sequences along with Illumina sample barcodes. Sequencing of the TCR alpha and beta cDNA libraries was done on the Illumina HiSeq platform using custom primers. In the authors' own workflow: Unique molecular identifiers were extracted from raw reads with MiGEC, and CDR3 positions were determined with MiXCR. For each individual, recombination models were inferred using an EM algorithm with the repgenHMM and IGoR tools. Shared clonotypes were analyzed with the tcR package in R, and sharing was normalized by the product of cloneset sizes. Out-of-frame nonproductive sequences were analyzed to study raw recombination free of thymic and clonal selection effects. TCRdb reran the public reads through fastp at Q25 and MiXCR, keeping productive beta chains. Rows are combined by CDR3 protein, so each entry shows the most common genes and DNA. The V and J calls were determined by TCRdb, not by the authors. In this sample the table shows around 690,000 distinct CDR3 sequences, 21% of which occur a single time. More than 4% of the sample is taken by the ten largest.

All donors were healthy Caucasians. Three pairs of female monozygotic twins, all aged about 18 to 29 years, made up the twin cohort. The RNA used for TCR libraries was isolated from peripheral blood mononuclear cells. To note about this clonotype: Its cognate antigen has yet to be identified. There are no base qualities to consult, and no much larger clone falls within one base.

Another study also made use of these data, one on T cells expressing NK-cell markers. Drawing on the second study: Three sorted T-cell subsets (CD3+CD56+NKG2C+, CD3+CD56+NKG2C- and CD3+CD56-NKG2C+) from fewer than 10 donors had their TCR beta-chain repertoires profiled. Among the eight sequenced donors, only one was HCMV-seronegative, while the other seven were HCMV-seropositive. To restrict sorting to alphabetaTCR-expressing T cells, an anti-gammadeltaTCR antibody was added in several experiments. In over five donors, the dominant CD3+CD56+NKG2C+ clonotypes were among the top 10 CD8+ clonotypes and accounted for roughly 1.0-7.0% of CD8+ T cells. Those dominant clonotypes were again the most abundant among CD3+CD56-NKG2C+ cells in a handful of donors, at about 25-60.1%. Whether the expanded NKG2C-expressing T cell clones were specific for HCMV antigens remained unclear. Randomly selected healthy volunteers, three men and five women, were used as the eight sequenced donors. A commercial ELISA kit detecting HCMV-specific IgG in serum was used to determine HCMV serostatus. For several donors, bulk peripheral blood T-cell repertoires were also sequenced from unsorted PBMC. MIGEC handled demultiplexing of the reads and grouping by UMI, while MiTCR was used to assemble and quantify clonotypes. To exclude erroneous sequences, only TCR cDNA sequences supported by at least two reads were retained. The tcR package was used for downstream repertoire analysis, with clonotypes matched between fractions based on CDR3 nucleotide sequence plus V segment. VDJmatch was used to annotate antigen specificity against VDJdb, with one amino acid substitution in CDR3 permitted.

This sequence was found in a woman in her late teens or twenties in good health. The chain was built from TRBV12-3 or TRBV12-4 and TRBJ2-7; 8 nucleotides in the junction match TRBD2. Sequencing was carried out using PBMCs. The DNA sequence is TGTGCCAGCAGTGAAGGGACTAGGACCTACGAGCAGTACTTC. It encodes CASSEGTRTYEQYF.